Shown below are 24 T cell receptor beta chains from a single sample sequenced in a study of OX40 agonist ivuxolimab in advanced cancers. Libraries came from the immunoSEQ multiplex PCR assay. Drawn from immuneACCESS, this table holds only the in-frame rearrangements with V and J called that TCRdb kept. Clones are partly lost; checked studies trace under half to an unresolved V gene and leave the rest unexplained. The sample table contains 65,000 to 85,000 clones; only one count was recorded for approximately 89% of them. The top ten clonotypes cover over 0.15% of the sample. Sample: CD4+ or CD8+ T cells sorted from blood, taken in a trial of the OX40 agonist ivuxolimab. The receptors were gathered from an adult with an advanced solid tumor such as melanoma, head and neck, liver or kidney cancer.

V gene TRBV6-4 combines with J gene TRBJ2-3, with 9 bases lining up with TRBD2. The CDR3 is 15 amino acids. V was clipped by 0 bases and J by 6 bases; unmatched bases: 4. Germline CDR1 reads MRHNA; CDR2 reads SNTAGT. The CDR3 region has the DNA TGTGCCAGCAGTGACTCGGCGGGGGGGGCGGATACGCAGTATTTT. Translating gives CASSDSAGGADTQYF.

This chain links TRBV6-4 with TRBJ2-2; D not certain. CDR3 size: 14 residues. Between the trimmed V and J ends, which lost 5 bases and 0 bases, there was a span of 7 bases. Looked up from germline, CDR1 is MRHNA and CDR2 is SNTAGT. CDR3 in DNA: TGTGCCAGCAGTAAACAACCGAACACCGGGGAGCTGTTTTTT. Protein sequence: CASSKQPNTGELFF.

This sequence joins TRBV6-1 and TRBJ1-4; 9 bases align to TRBD1. With V trimmed by 4 bases and J by 5 bases, 5 bases remained unmatched. This CDR3 has 15 amino acids. Per the germline V gene, CDR1 is MNHNS and CDR2 is SASEGT. This chain's CDR3 is CASSGTGDGNEKLFF. The CDR3 coding sequence is TGTGCCAGCAGTGGGACAGGGGACGGGAATGAAAAACTGTTTTTT.

This clone showed up just once. This chain joins TRBV19 and TRBJ2-2; no clear D gene. Germline V gives CDR1 LNHDA, CDR2 SQIVND (reference sequence). V lost 2 bases to trimming and J lost 1 base, with 8 bases between them. The CDR3 runs 15 residues. The CDR3 protein is CASSIRLLNTGELFF. DNA for the CDR3: TGTGCCAGTAGTATACGGCTACTGAACACCGGGGAGCTGTTTTTT.

This chain links TRBV18 with TRBJ2-3, with D perhaps assigned TRBD1 or TRBD2 (5 bases each). Trimming took 6 bases from V and 3 from J, leaving 10 bases between them. Germline CDR1 is KGHSH and CDR2 is LQKENI. The CDR3 is 13 residues long. CDR3 sequence: CASSPGTTDTQYF. In DNA form, the CDR3 reads TGTGCCAGCTCCCCTGGGACGACAGATACGCAGTATTTT.

The gene calls are TRBV14 and TRBJ2-5; TRBD2 agrees at 8 bases. This CDR3 contains 13 residues. In germline, CDR1 is SGHDN, CDR2 FVKESK. Trimming at V came to 2 bases and at J to 5 bases, leaving 1 base not matched to a gene. CDR3 DNA sequence: TGTGCCAGCAGCCAACAGCGGGGGGAGACCCAGTACTTC. This translates into CASSQQRGETQYF.

The CDR3 is CASSTGSTNEKLFF. CDR3 DNA: TGTGCCAGCAGCACAGGTTCAACTAATGAAAAACTGTTTTTT. The V gene is TRBV7-9, the J gene TRBJ1-4; perhaps TRBD1 as D (5 bases). The CDR3 covers 14 residues. V was shortened by 5 bases and J by 0 bases, with 7 bases between the two germline ends. Germline V gene sequence: CDR1 SEHNR, CDR2 FQNEAQ (reference sequence).

This rearrangement joins TRBV2 to TRBJ2-5, with TRBD1 matching over 8 bases. This CDR3 region has 13 residues. Germline V lookup: CDR1 SNHLY, CDR2 FYNNEI. V trimming: 7 bases; J trimming: 4 bases; junction bases outside the gene matches: 5. The CDR3 protein is CASINDRGETQYF. DNA of the CDR3: TGTGCCAGCATTAACGACAGGGGAGAGACCCAGTACTTC.

This rearrangement joins TRBV18 to TRBJ1-6; D ambiguous. Germline loops: CDR1 KGHSH, CDR2 LQKENI. The CDR3 covers 14 residues. V lost 2 bases and J 7 bases, leaving 9 bases between the germline ends. CDR3 coding DNA: TGTGCCAGCTCACCATATGCGGGAAATTCACCCCTCCACTTT. Translating gives CASSPYAGNSPLHF.

This clone was detected a few times. This rearrangement joins TRBV5-1 to TRBJ1-1; TRBD1 agrees at 7 bases. Losses at the gene ends were 5 bases for V and 4 bases for J; bases not matched to a gene: 5. The CDR3 is 13 amino acids. Germline CDR1 SGHRS, CDR2 YFSETQ. The CDR3 is CASRAQGGTEAFF. The CDR3 region has the DNA TGCGCCAGCAGAGCGCAGGGGGGCACTGAAGCTTTCTTT. Complete variable domain (other parts from reference TRBV5-1 and TRBJ1-1): KAGVTQTPRYLIKTRGQQVTLSCSPISGHRSVSWYQQTPGQGLQFLFEYFSETQRNKGNFPGRFSGRQFSNSRSEMNVSTLELGDSALYLCASRAQGGTEAFFGQGTRLTVV.

This rearrangement joins TRBV5-1 to TRBJ1-6; 7 bases match TRBD1. From germline, CDR1 is SGHRS and CDR2 YFSETQ. The CDR3 sequence is 14 residues long. Trimming took 5 bases from V and 7 from J; bases not matched to a gene: 6. Here the CDR3 DNA reads TGCGCCAGCAGAAGAGACAGGGAGAATTCACCCCTCCACTTT. Translated: CASRRDRENSPLHF.

The J gene is TRBJ2-1, the V gene TRBV10-3; no clear D gene. Germline V CDR1 and CDR2: ENHRY, SYGVKD. With 4 bases removed from V and 8 bases from J, the gap between germline ends came to 9 bases. The CDR3 is 12 residues long. CDR3 nucleotide sequence: TGTGCCATCAGTGGGACCGGGCATGAGCAGTTCTTC. As protein: CAISGTGHEQFF.

This clone was counted only a few times. The genes are TRBV5-1 and TRBJ2-5; D not resolved. This CDR3 is built from 15 residues. The V and J ends lost 1 base and 3 bases respectively, with 13 bases between them. Germline CDR1 SGHRS, CDR2 YFSETQ. CDR3 residues: CASSLYSSFKETQYF. DNA for the CDR3: TGCGCCAGCAGCTTGTATTCCAGTTTTAAAGAGACCCAGTACTTC.

The gene calls are TRBV6-5 and TRBJ2-7; no clear D gene. CDR1 is MNHEY and CDR2 is SVGAGI in the germline V gene. The CDR3 sequence is 15 residues long. Trimming pared 6 bases from V and 0 bases from J, leaving 15 bases between. The DNA for the CDR3 is TGTGCCAGCAGGCACACTCACTTAGGCTCCTACGAGCAGTACTTC. As protein: CASRHTHLGSYEQYF.

V and J are TRBV6-1 and TRBJ1-5; 7 positions match TRBD1. Germline V CDR1 and CDR2: MNHNS, SASEGT. With 4 bases clipped from V and 0 bases from J, the junction kept 3 bases outside the gene matches. The CDR3 consists of 15 residues. In DNA form, the CDR3 reads TGTGCCAGCAGTGCTCAGGGGGTTAGCAATCAGCCCCAGCATTTT. Translating gives CASSAQGVSNQPQHF.

The V gene is TRBV2, the J gene TRBJ2-3; D unresolved. Trimming pared 6 bases from V and 2 bases from J, leaving 3 bases between. The V gene's germline CDR1 is SNHLY and CDR2 FYNNEI. The CDR3 is 11 amino acids. CDR3 residues: CASSLTDTQYF. In DNA form, the CDR3 reads TGTGCCAGCAGCCTCACAGATACGCAGTATTTT. Together with reference TRBV2 and TRBJ2-3, the CDR3 gives the full variable domain: EPEVTQTPSHQVTQMGQEVILRCVPISNHLYFYWYRQILGQKVEFLVSFYNNEISEKSEIFDDQFSVERPDGSNFTLKIRSTKLEDSAMYFCASSLTDTQYFGPGTRLTVL.

In its sample, this clone was seen once. The chain recombines TRBV25-1 with TRBJ1-5, with TRBD1 matching 9 bases. CDR3 length equals 14 residues. The germline gives CDR1 MGHDK, CDR2 SYGVNS. With V trimmed by 6 bases and J by 4 bases, 4 bases remained unmatched. The CDR3, as DNA: TGTGCCAGCAGGGGACAGGGTCTGAATCAGCCCCAGCATTTT. It encodes CASRGQGLNQPQHF.

V and J are TRBV21-1 and TRBJ2-7. TRBV21-1 is classified as a pseudogene. CDR3 length: 11 amino acids. The CDR3 bases are TGTGCCTTACGTGGGAAGAGGGAGCAGTACTTC. This translates into CALRGKREQYF.

J is TRBJ1-1 and V is TRBV2, with D hard to call. This CDR3 region has 14 residues. Trimming removed 6 bases at V and 4 bases at J, with 15 bases between. Germline loops: CDR1 SNHLY, CDR2 FYNNEI. CDR3 protein: CASSLGRASTEAFF. CDR3 bases: TGTGCCAGCAGCCTCGGACGCGCGAGCACTGAAGCTTTCTTT.

This chain uses TRBV10-3 with TRBJ1-1; D gene unclear. Germline CDR1 is ENHRY and CDR2 is SYGVKD. Between the trimmed V and J ends, which lost 4 bases and 1 base, there was a span of 10 bases. CDR3 length equals 14 residues. The CDR3 bases are TGTGCCATCAGTGTTGGGGAGAGGAACACTGAAGCTTTCTTT. This gives the protein CAISVGERNTEAFF.

The gene calls are TRBV5-1 and TRBJ1-2; 7 nucleotides match TRBD1. This CDR3 has 14 amino acids. Trimming removed 5 bases from V and 6 bases from J; junction bases left unmatched: 10. The germline V gene has CDR1 SGHRS and CDR2 YFSETQ. CDR3 in amino acids: CASSYTGDSDGYTF. CDR3 in DNA: TGCGCCAGCAGTTATACAGGGGATTCGGATGGCTACACCTTC.

This chain joins TRBV6-6 and TRBJ2-3, with a tentative D call TRBD1 (6 bases). CDR1 is MNHNY and CDR2 is SVGAGI in the germline V gene (reference sequence). The CDR3 spans 13 residues. V was clipped by 6 bases and J by 2 bases, with 9 bases between them. The CDR3 region has the DNA TGTGCCAGCAGACACAGGGACACAGATACGCAGTATTTT. It specifies CASRHRDTDTQYF.

The rearrangement links TRBV9 to TRBJ1-1; 7 bases are shared with TRBD1. Losses at the gene ends were 4 bases for V and 1 base for J; bases not matched to a gene: 10. The CDR3 spans 16 residues. Per germline, CDR1 SGDLS and CDR2 YYNGEE. DNA of the CDR3: TGTGCCAGCAGCCCCCGACAGGGTCCGGAGAACACTGAAGCTTTCTTT. Translating it yields CASSPRQGPENTEAFF.

The chain has TRBV10-3 and TRBJ1-6; D might be TRBD1 (6 bases). Deletions cut 8 bases from V and 10 bases from J, with 9 bases between. CDR1 is ENHRY, CDR2 SYGVKD, per germline. This CDR3 contains 11 residues. CDR3 region: CAIGGGSPLHF. CDR3 coding DNA: TGTGCCATCGGGGGCGGGTCACCCCTCCACTTT.